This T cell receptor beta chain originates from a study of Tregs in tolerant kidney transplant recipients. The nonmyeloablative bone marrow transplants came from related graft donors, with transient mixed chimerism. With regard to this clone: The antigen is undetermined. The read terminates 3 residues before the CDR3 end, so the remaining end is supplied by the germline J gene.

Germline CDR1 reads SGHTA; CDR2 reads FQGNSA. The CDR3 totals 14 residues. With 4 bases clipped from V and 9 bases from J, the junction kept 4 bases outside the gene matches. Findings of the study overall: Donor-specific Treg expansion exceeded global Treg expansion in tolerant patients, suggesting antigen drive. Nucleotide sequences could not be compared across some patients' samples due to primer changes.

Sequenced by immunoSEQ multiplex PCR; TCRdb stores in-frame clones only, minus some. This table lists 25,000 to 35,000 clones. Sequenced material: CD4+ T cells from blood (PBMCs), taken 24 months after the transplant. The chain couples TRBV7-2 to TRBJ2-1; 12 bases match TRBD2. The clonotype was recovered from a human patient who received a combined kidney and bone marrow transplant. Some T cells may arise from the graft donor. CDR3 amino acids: CASSSTSGRPEQFF. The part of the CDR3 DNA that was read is TGTGCCAGCAGCTCCACTAGCGGGAGGCCTGAG.